These 19 T cell receptor beta chains came from one sample sequenced in a study of T cell changes during pregnancy in multiple sclerosis. TCRdb's copy holds only in-frame clones and misses some; the assay was immunoSEQ multiplex PCR. The table lists about 46,000 clones, roughly 95% of them singletons, with under 4.5% in the top ten. The sample consisted of CD8+ T cells from peripheral blood mononuclear cells, taken after pregnancy. The source is a female donor with multiple sclerosis, enrolled in a pregnancy study.

The chain uses TRBV28 and TRBJ2-7; perhaps TRBD2 as D (6 bases). The CDR3 length is 11 residues. V was cut by 5 bases and J by 7 bases, with 9 bases left in between. Germline V gives CDR1 MDHEN, CDR2 SYDVKM. This chain's CDR3 is CASSPAGEQYF. As DNA, the CDR3 is TGTGCCAGCAGTCCCGCGGGAGAGCAGTACTTC.

The V and J genes are TRBV2 and TRBJ1-4; 8 bases agree with TRBD1. The CDR3 length is 14 residues. Unmatched junction bases numbered 11, after V lost 11 bases and J lost 6 bases. Germline V gene data show CDR1 as SNHLY and CDR2 as FYNNEI. The CDR3 sequence is CAGQAGGRDEKLFF. For the CDR3, the DNA is TGTGCCGGCCAGGCAGGGGGCAGGGATGAAAAACTGTTTTTT.

The chain employs TRBV15 and TRBJ1-5; TRBD1 aligns across 11 bases. J was trimmed by 6 bases and V by 3 bases; bases with no gene match: 4. Looked up from germline, CDR1 is LNHNV and CDR2 is YYDKDF (reference sequence). The CDR3 length is 15 residues. The CDR3 region is CATSRDRGQAQPQHF. The CDR3 region has the DNA TGTGCCACCAGCAGGGACAGGGGGCAAGCTCAGCCCCAGCATTTT.

This clone was seen just once. V and J are TRBV7-8 and TRBJ2-7; D call uncertain. Trimming left V 4 bases short and J 1 base short, with 5 bases between. CDR3 size: 12 residues. From germline, CDR1 is SGHVS and CDR2 FQNEAQ. The CDR3 spells CASSSLSYEQYF. The CDR3 DNA reads TGTGCCAGCAGCTCCCTTTCCTACGAGCAGTACTTC.

V and J are TRBV9 and TRBJ2-2, with 9 bases fitting TRBD1. The V gene end was trimmed by 3 bases and the J gene end by 5 bases; junction bases not matched to a gene: 5. The CDR3 runs 15 residues. CDR1 SGDLS and CDR2 YYNGEE come from the germline V gene. The CDR3 coding sequence is TGTGCCAGCAGCGGGGGGACAGGGCGAACCGGGGAGCTGTTTTTT. Protein: CASSGGTGRTGELFF.

The J gene is TRBJ1-6, the V gene TRBV9, with D hard to call. The CDR3 runs 12 residues. V was cut by 0 bases and J by 9 bases, with 4 bases left in between. Looked up from germline, CDR1 is SGDLS and CDR2 is YYNGEE. CDR3 residues: CASSVDSSPLHF. The DNA of the CDR3 is TGTGCCAGCAGCGTAGATAGTTCACCCCTCCACTTT.

V usage is TRBV4-3 and J usage is TRBJ1-2, with a possible D match to TRBD1 (6 bases). From germline, CDR1 is LGHNA and CDR2 YSLEER. V gave up 0 bases and J gave up 0 bases, with 14 bases separating them. This CDR3 is 17 amino acids long. CDR3 DNA sequence: TGCGCCAGCAGCCAAGATCGGGCGACAGGAGCTAACTATGGCTACACCTTC. It yields the protein CASSQDRATGANYGYTF.

The chain joins TRBV7-3 to TRBJ2-1; TRBD2 aligns across 10 bases. Trimming at V came to 5 bases and at J to 8 bases, leaving 12 bases not matched to a gene. The CDR3 is 16 amino acids. Germline-derived CDR1 and CDR2 are SGHTA and FQGTGA. The CDR3 DNA is TGTGCCAGCAGCCTCCTTGGGTCTAGCGGGAGCCATGAGCAGTTCTTC. Its protein is CASSLLGSSGSHEQFF.

This clone was recorded a few times. CDR3 amino acids: CASSGRRVTANYGYTF. CDR3 sequence (DNA): TGTGCCAGCAGCGGTCGCAGGGTGACAGCTAACTATGGCTACACCTTC. The V gene is TRBV9, the J gene TRBJ1-2; perhaps TRBD1 as D (5 bases). The CDR3 has 16 residues. Trimming cost V 3 bases and J 0 bases, with 15 bases left between them. Germline CDR1 reads SGDLS; CDR2 reads YYNGEE.

The J gene is TRBJ1-1, the V gene TRBV11-2; no definite D call. Germline V gives CDR1 SGHAT, CDR2 FQNNGV. The V gene lost 3 bases and the J gene lost 1 base, with 6 bases spanning the gap. This CDR3 comprises 13 residues. The chain's CDR3 is CASSFSGNTEAFF. CDR3 in DNA: TGTGCCAGCAGCTTTTCGGGGAACACTGAAGCTTTCTTT.

The chain couples TRBV29-1 to TRBJ1-1; 9 nucleotides match TRBD1. Germline-derived CDR1 and CDR2 are SQVTM and ANQGSEA. The trim removed 7 bases at V and 2 bases at J, leaving 8 bases unmatched. The CDR3 spans 14 residues. The CDR3 nucleotides read TGCAGCGCGTCCGGGACAGGGTTAAACACTGAAGCTTTCTTT. Translating it yields CSASGTGLNTEAFF.

The gene calls are TRBV2 and TRBJ2-7; no firm D call. This CDR3 is built from 16 residues. V was trimmed by 2 bases and J by 3 bases, leaving 17 bases between them. Germline V gene sequence: CDR1 SNHLY, CDR2 FYNNEI. The DNA for the CDR3 is TGTGCCAGCAGTGAATCGACGGGTCGCTTCAACTACGAGCAGTACTTC. Translated: CASSESTGRFNYEQYF.

The chain links TRBV19 to TRBJ1-4; D gene ambiguous. V was pared by 0 bases and J by 2 bases, with 16 bases between. The CDR3 contains 18 residues. CDR1 LNHDA and CDR2 SQIVND come from the germline V gene (reference sequence). CDR3 amino acids: CASSIDRRAGWTNEKLFF. The CDR3 DNA follows: TGTGCCAGTAGTATAGATCGGAGGGCAGGATGGACTAATGAAAAACTGTTTTTT. The entire variable domain, with the rest obtained from reference TRBV19 and TRBJ1-4, is as follows: DGGITQSPKYLFRKEGQNVTLSCEQNLNHDAMYWYRQDPGQGLRLIYYSQIVNDFQKGDIAEGYSVSREKKESFPLTVTSAQKNPTAFYLCASSIDRRAGWTNEKLFFGSGTQLSVL.

The V gene is TRBV14, the J gene TRBJ2-2; tentatively, D is TRBD2 (5 bases). This CDR3 is 16 amino acids long. The V gene lost 5 bases and the J gene lost 1 base, with 14 bases spanning the gap. Germline loops: CDR1 SGHDN, CDR2 FVKESK. The CDR3 nucleotides read TGTGCCAGCAGCGCATACGGACGGGAGAACACCGGGGAGCTGTTTTTT. Protein product: CASSAYGRENTGELFF.

The rearrangement links TRBV7-9 to TRBJ2-1, with D tentatively TRBD2 (5 bases). Trimming took 0 bases from V and 4 from J, leaving 7 bases between them. Germline V gives CDR1 SEHNR, CDR2 FQNEAQ (reference sequence). This CDR3 has 14 residues. The CDR3 is CASSLAGVYNEQFF. The CDR3 DNA reads as TGTGCCAGCAGCTTAGCGGGAGTGTACAATGAGCAGTTCTTC. Using reference TRBV7-9 and TRBJ2-1 for the parts outside the CDR3, the full variable domain is DTGVSQNPRHKITKRGQNVTFRCDPISEHNRLYWYRQTLGQGPEFLTYFQNEAQLEKSRLLSDRFSAERPKGSFSTLEIQRTEQGDSAMYLCASSLAGVYNEQFFGPGTRLTVL.

The chain uses TRBV9 and TRBJ2-3; D not certain. V was cut by 5 bases and J by 2 bases, with 12 bases left in between. CDR3 length: 14 residues. In germline, CDR1 is SGDLS, CDR2 YYNGEE. The CDR3 DNA follows: TGTGCCAGCAGGCATACCGACAACACAGATACGCAGTATTTT. Its translation: CASRHTDNTDTQYF.

The J gene is TRBJ2-7, the V gene TRBV25-1; D unresolved. Germline values: CDR1 MGHDK, CDR2 SYGVNS. Trimming shortened V by 0 bases and J by 2 bases, and 14 bases separated the two germline ends. This CDR3 is built from 16 residues. In nucleotides, the CDR3 is TGTGCCAGCAGTGAATATTCCCCCGAGGTCCCCTACGAGCAGTACTTC. Residues: CASSEYSPEVPYEQYF.

This clone was seen just once. CDR3 DNA sequence: TGTGCCAGCAGTGGAGTGGGCACGTATAGCAATCAGCCCCAGCATTTT. As protein: CASSGVGTYSNQPQHF. J is TRBJ1-5 and V is TRBV6-1; D remains ambiguous. Germline assignment: CDR1 MNHNS and CDR2 SASEGT. The V end was cut by 4 bases, the J end by 0 bases, with 13 bases between. CDR3 length equals 16 residues.

This chain connects TRBV2 to TRBJ2-6; 8 positions agree with TRBD1. V dropped 3 bases and J dropped 1; count of bases not matched to a gene: 2. Germline CDR1 is SNHLY and CDR2 is FYNNEI. The CDR3 loop spans 16 amino acids. The CDR3 loop is CASSDRDRSGANVLTF. DNA of the CDR3: TGTGCCAGCAGTGACAGGGACAGGTCTGGGGCCAACGTCCTGACTTTC.